The 10 T cell receptor beta chains listed next were all sequenced from one sample in a study of T cells in Graves' hyperthyroidism and ophthalmopathy. RNA transcripts gave rise to amplified TCR beta CDR3 regions. RT-PCR in the first round (using the HTBI primer set) targeted the TCR CDR3. TCRdb re-analysed the multiplex PCR reads in MiXCR, keeping a single row per CDR3 protein. The sample comprises over 300,000 distinct CDR3 sequences, approximately 14% of which are singletons, and around 10% rests with the top ten. Sequenced input: blood. The receptors come from a woman in her fifties or sixties with Graves' hyperthyroidism.

This clonotype was picked up many times. This sequence joins TRBV2 and TRBJ1-4; D unresolved. Germline V lookup: CDR1 SNHLY, CDR2 FYNNEI. The CDR3 has 12 residues. V was pared by 5 bases and J by 5 bases, with 6 bases between. Here the CDR3 DNA reads TGTGCCAGCAGTCCTGCAAATGAAAAACTGTTTTTT. Translated, it gives CASSPANEKLFF.

Only one count was recorded for this clonotype. The chain employs TRBV11-2 and TRBJ2-1, with D unresolved. From germline, CDR1 is SGHAT and CDR2 FQNNGV. The CDR3 consists of 14 residues. The V gene lost 0 bases and the J gene lost 6 bases, with 9 bases spanning the gap. The CDR3, as DNA: TGTGCCAGCAGCTTAGAGCCAACTGTCAATGAGCAGTTCTTC. Translated, it gives CASSLEPTVNEQFF.

There are many counts of this clonotype. The rearrangement uses TRBV18 and TRBJ2-1, with D maybe TRBD1 (5 bases). The V and J ends lost 6 bases and 8 bases respectively, with 8 bases between them. Per germline, CDR1 KGHSH and CDR2 LQKENI. CDR3 size: 11 residues. The CDR3 coding sequence is TGTGCCAGCTCCCTAGGGGATGAGCAGTTCTTC. It is translated as CASSLGDEQFF.

This clonotype was seen ten or more times. The chain uses TRBV9 and TRBJ2-7, with D tentatively TRBD1 (6 bases). The CDR3 covers 15 residues. V was cut by 0 bases and J by 2 bases, with 12 bases left in between. CDR1 is SGDLS, CDR2 YYNGEE, per germline. The CDR3 region has the DNA TGTGCCAGCAGCGTAGGTCAGGGGTTTGCCTACGAGCAGTACTTC. Translated: CASSVGQGFAYEQYF.

This clonotype was observed at least ten times. The chain recombines TRBV11-3 with TRBJ2-5; either TRBD1 or TRBD2 may supply D (5 bases each). The length of the CDR3 is 17 residues. The V gene lost 2 bases and the J gene lost 3 bases, with 19 bases spanning the gap. CDR1 and CDR2 (germline): SGHNT, YENEEA. The CDR3 region is CASSLLRDPRGKETQYF. CDR3 nucleotide sequence: TGTGCCAGCAGCTTACTCCGGGACCCTCGAGGGAAAGAGACCCAGTACTTC. The full variable domain, its missing parts supplied by reference TRBV11-3 and TRBJ2-5, is EAGVVQSPRYKIIEKKQPVAFWCNPISGHNTLYWYLQNLGQGPELLIRYENEEAVDDSQLPKDRFSAERLKGVDSTLKIQPAELGDSAVYLCASSLLRDPRGKETQYFGPGTRLLVL.

The sample holds many counts of this clonotype. The chain couples TRBV28 to TRBJ1-2, with 8 bases aligning to TRBD1. Looked up from germline, CDR1 is MDHEN and CDR2 is SYDVKM. The CDR3 is 14 amino acids. V lost 7 bases, J lost 7 bases, and 11 bases stayed unmatched. CDR3 bases: TGTGCCAGCAAGGACCCAGGGGGCTTGGGTGGCTACACCTTC. Translated: CASKDPGGLGGYTF.

Only a few counts were recorded for this clonotype. The chain links TRBV6-1 to TRBJ2-4, with D tentatively TRBD1 (5 bases). The V gene lost 6 bases and the J gene lost 1 base, with 19 bases spanning the gap. Per the germline V gene, CDR1 is MNHNS and CDR2 is SASEGT. This CDR3 has 17 amino acids. CDR3 sequence (DNA): TGTGCCAGCAGGAACCCGGGCAGGGTCGACGCCAAAAACATTCAGTACTTC. Amino acids: CASRNPGRVDAKNIQYF.

The chain has TRBV5-1 and TRBJ2-5, with D unclear. V shed 6 bases and J shed 4 bases, with 19 bases lying between them. The germline V gene has CDR1 SGHRS and CDR2 YFSETQ. This CDR3 has 15 amino acids. The CDR3 coding sequence is TGCGCCAGCACCTCCCCCGGAACAAGTTTAGAGACCCAGTACTTC. Translated: CASTSPGTSLETQYF.

V usage is TRBV10-3 and J usage is TRBJ1-1; possibly TRBD1 for D (5 bases). Between the trimmed V and J ends, which lost 0 bases and 3 bases, there was a span of 8 bases. Germline loops: CDR1 ENHRY, CDR2 SYGVKD. This CDR3 is 14 amino acids long. Here the CDR3 DNA reads TGTGCCATCAGTGAGTCGGGGGGGGACACTGAAGCTTTCTTT. It codes for CAISESGGDTEAFF.

This clonotype came up many times. DNA of the CDR3: TGTGCCAGCAGCTCCCCTCAAGAGACCCAGTACTTC. Amino acids: CASSSPQETQYF. This chain joins TRBV6-1 and TRBJ2-5; D unclear. This CDR3 contains 12 residues. V shed 6 bases and J shed 2 bases, with 7 bases lying between them. Per germline, CDR1 MNHNS and CDR2 SASEGT.